The sequence of this TCR beta chain was determined in a study of blood T cell repertoires in COVID-19. For the study at large: The cDNA or gDNA used as material had been derived from T cells, B-cell-depleted T cells, or PBMCs.

V lost 1 base and J lost 4, with 7 bases in between. CDR1 MGHDK and CDR2 SYGVNS come from the germline V gene. The CDR3 runs to 13 residues. Sequencing was performed with immunoSEQ multiplex PCR; in TCRdb, only in-frame clones are kept and a portion is missing. The sample holds about 170,000 clones, 82% seen once. This TCR was recovered from a woman older than 75 with active or convalescent COVID-19. What was sequenced was peripheral blood. The rearrangement links TRBV25-1 to TRBJ1-2; no clear D. The CDR3 protein is CASSESAVYGYTF. As DNA, the CDR3 is TGTGCCAGCAGTGAATCGGCGGTCTATGGCTACACCTTC.